This T cell receptor beta chain appears in the sequencing data of a study of blood T cell repertoires in COVID-19 (dated by TCRdb to 2020 to 2021). Regarding the research as a whole: Collaborator samples came from the United States, Italy and Spain and covered acute and convalescent phases of COVID-19. Sample metadata almost always included a de-identified subject ID, COVID-19 status, age in years and sex. The repertoires were released in a freely available public database meant as a resource for research on the immune response to SARS-CoV-2. Subjects who had been exposed to COVID-19, were actively infected with it, or had recovered from it provided the deeply sampled blood TCRbeta repertoires that made up the dataset. Where available, HLA class I and class II types were obtained from metadata supplied by the sample provider rather than from assay-based typing. The prospective study material was composed of cDNA or gDNA derived from T cells, B-cell-depleted T cells, or PBMCs. The samples were drawn from the first 160 participants of the ongoing ImmuneRACE study and from 1,254 subjects provided by 6 global collaborators. Study-wide conclusions, independent of this receptor: How much clinical and demographic metadata was included differed by source and by participant, and the metadata was provided uncurated.

Participants in the prospective study were enrolled through a virtual design, were aged roughly 18 to 100 years, and lived in roughly 26 United States geographic areas. To assign participants to cohorts, the prospective study relied on clinical history that participants themselves reported in a screening survey and a study questionnaire. Each participant in the prospective study had whole blood, serum and a nasopharyngeal or oropharyngeal swab collected by mobile phlebotomists. Additional blood draws and questionnaires over an approximately two-month period could optionally be provided by prospective study participants. Before DNA extraction, blood samples from the prospective study were shipped at room temperature or frozen. To note about this clone: What this receptor recognizes is not known. No base quality values were provided; no much bigger clone lies one nucleotide off.

TCRbeta CDR3 regions were amplified from genomic DNA by means of the immunoSEQ Assay, a bias-controlled multiplex PCR. The paper's data handling went like this. Nucleated cell counts per sample were estimated from amplification of reference gene primers within the assay. Sequence reads were collapsed and filtered to measure the absolute abundance of every unique TCRbeta CDR3 rearrangement. For each sample, productive Simpson clonality was calculated as the square root of Simpson's diversity index over productive rearrangements. Sourced from immuneACCESS, this table was stored by TCRdb with only in-frame sequences that have V and J called. A share of the clones is absent; for the studies checked, an unresolved V gene accounts for under half, and the remainder has no known explanation. V and J calls plus clone size are reproduced from that table; the DNA served to infer D and trimming. Present in this sample are just over 250,000 clones, around four fifths of which were seen just once. Around 3.9% of the sample belongs to the ten largest clones.

Based on the germline V gene, the CDR1 and CDR2 sequences are SNHLY and FYNNEI. The CDR3, cysteine through phenylalanine, is 13 amino acids long. The sequence is cut down to CDR3 DNA, 39 bases in frame from base 1. Trimming costs V 3 bases and J 7 bases, and their ends lie 9 bases apart. Source material: PBMCs or T cells enriched from blood (not recorded which). The rearrangement joined TRBV2 to TRBJ2-2; 5 matching bases give a weak D call of TRBD1. This receptor was obtained from a man in his thirties or forties with acute COVID-19. This receptor carries the CDR3 CASSEQGFGELFF. The DNA is as follows: TGTGCCAGCAGTGAGCAGGGTTTCGGGGAGCTGTTTTTT.